The present T cell receptor (beta chain) was sequenced within a study of T cell clonality in common variable immunodeficiency. This clone was seen at least ten times. Its target is unknown. Sequencing was performed with immunoSEQ multiplex PCR; in TCRdb, only in-frame clones are kept and a portion is missing. Recorded here are 35,000 to 55,000 clones, none singletons. General study results and limits: Reportedly, TCR beta sequences from common variable immunodeficiency showed fewer deletions and N-nucleotide insertions.

Sequenced material: peripheral blood mononuclear cells. The sequence derives from a person between 18 and 75 years old in good health.

This CDR3 is CSASAGGPYEQFF. The CDR3 bases that were read are TGCAGCGCCTCAGCGGGAGGCCCCTATGAG. The chain has TRBV29-1 and TRBJ2-1; 9 nucleotides agree with TRBD2. The read terminates 3 residues ahead of where the CDR3 ends, so the germline J gene completes it. There are 13 residues in the CDR3. With 7 bases clipped from V and 8 bases from J, the junction kept 9 bases outside the gene matches. Per germline, CDR1 SQVTM and CDR2 ANQGSEA.